The clone carrying this T cell receptor (beta chain) was counted ten times or more. Its antigen remains unidentified. The read ends 3 residues before the CDR3 terminus; that terminus is restored from the germline J gene. Diagnosis required reduced IgG, IgA and/or IgM with specific antibody deficiency. For at least one year, all CVID subjects received replacement immunoglobulin. CVID subjects were neither ill nor on immunomodulatory or immunosuppressive medication at sampling. Heparinized whole blood, about 4.5 to 9 ml, came from each donor. The V end was cut by 2 bases, the J end by 7 bases, with 15 bases between. This CDR3 region has 15 residues. Germline assignment: CDR1 MNHEY and CDR2 SVGEGT. This record comes from a study of T cell clonality in common variable immunodeficiency. This table comes from immunoSEQ multiplex PCR, and its TCRdb copy is limited to in-frame clones, with some not included. Listed for the sample are tens of thousands of clones, none seen a single time.

Study-wide points: In common variable immunodeficiency, TCR beta chains reportedly carried fewer deletions and N-nucleotide insertions.

This sequence was found in a human donor with common variable immunodeficiency. The chain uses TRBV6-2 or TRBV6-3 and TRBJ1-5; D gene unclear. What was sequenced was peripheral blood mononuclear cells. Here the CDR3 reads CASSYQVRASQPQHF. The CDR3 bases that were read are TGTGCCAGCAGTTACCAAGTGAGGGCCTCGCAGCCC.